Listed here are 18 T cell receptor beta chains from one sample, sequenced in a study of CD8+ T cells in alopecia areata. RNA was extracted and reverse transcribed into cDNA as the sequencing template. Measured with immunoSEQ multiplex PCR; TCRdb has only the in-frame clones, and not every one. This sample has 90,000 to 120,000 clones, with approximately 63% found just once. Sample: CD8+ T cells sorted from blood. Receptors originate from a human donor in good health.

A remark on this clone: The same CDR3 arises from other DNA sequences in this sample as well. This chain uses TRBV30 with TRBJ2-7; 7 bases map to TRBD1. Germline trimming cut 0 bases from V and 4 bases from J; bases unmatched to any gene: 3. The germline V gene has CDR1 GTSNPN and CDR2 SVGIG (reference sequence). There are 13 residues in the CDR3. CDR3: CAWSVLQGYEQYF. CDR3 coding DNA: TGTGCCTGGAGTGTACTACAGGGGTACGAGCAGTACTTC.

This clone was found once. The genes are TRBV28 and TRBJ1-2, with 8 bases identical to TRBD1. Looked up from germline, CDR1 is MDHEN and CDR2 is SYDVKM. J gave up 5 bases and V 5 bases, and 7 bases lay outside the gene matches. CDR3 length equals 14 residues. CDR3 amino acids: CASSPPGTGYGYTF. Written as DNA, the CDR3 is TGTGCCAGCAGTCCTCCCGGGACAGGATATGGCTACACCTTC.

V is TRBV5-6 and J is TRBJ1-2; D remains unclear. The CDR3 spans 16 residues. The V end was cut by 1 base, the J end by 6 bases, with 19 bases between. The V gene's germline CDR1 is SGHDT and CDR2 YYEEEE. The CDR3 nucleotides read TGTGCCAGCAGCTTGTTCCGCAGGTTAAGTAAGGATGGCTACACCTTC. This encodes CASSLFRRLSKDGYTF.

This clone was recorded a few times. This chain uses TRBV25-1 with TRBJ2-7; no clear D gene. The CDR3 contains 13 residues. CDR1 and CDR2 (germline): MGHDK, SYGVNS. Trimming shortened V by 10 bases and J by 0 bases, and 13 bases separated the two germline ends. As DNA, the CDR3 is TGTGCCACCACGGCGGTCACCTCCTACGAGCAGTACTTC. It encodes CATTAVTSYEQYF.

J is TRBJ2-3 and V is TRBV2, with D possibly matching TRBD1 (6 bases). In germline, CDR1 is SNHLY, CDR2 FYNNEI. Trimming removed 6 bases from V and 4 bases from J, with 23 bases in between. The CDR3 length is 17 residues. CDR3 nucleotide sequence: TGTGCCAGCAGAGAATGGGCTATTGTGGGGGCCTCAGATACGCAGTATTTT. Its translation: CASREWAIVGASDTQYF.

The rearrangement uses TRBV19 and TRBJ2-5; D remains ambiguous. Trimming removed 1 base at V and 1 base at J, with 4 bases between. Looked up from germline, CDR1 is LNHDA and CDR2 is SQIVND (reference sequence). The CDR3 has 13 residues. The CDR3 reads CASSIAFQETQYF. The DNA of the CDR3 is TGTGCCAGTAGTATAGCATTCCAAGAGACCCAGTACTTC.

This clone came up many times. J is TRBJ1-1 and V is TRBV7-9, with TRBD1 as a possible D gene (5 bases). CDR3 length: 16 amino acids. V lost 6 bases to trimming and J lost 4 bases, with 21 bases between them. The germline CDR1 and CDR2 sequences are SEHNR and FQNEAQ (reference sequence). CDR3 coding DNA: TGTGCCAGCAGTTATAACAGGAACGAAGGTACCACTGAAGCTTTCTTT. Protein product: CASSYNRNEGTTEAFF.

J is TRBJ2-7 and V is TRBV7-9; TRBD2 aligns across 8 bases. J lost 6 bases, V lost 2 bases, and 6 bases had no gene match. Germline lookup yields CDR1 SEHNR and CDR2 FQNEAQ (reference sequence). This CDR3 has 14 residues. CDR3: CASSLPGGAGEQYF. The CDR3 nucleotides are TGTGCCAGCAGCTTACCCGGGGGGGCCGGCGAGCAGTACTTC.

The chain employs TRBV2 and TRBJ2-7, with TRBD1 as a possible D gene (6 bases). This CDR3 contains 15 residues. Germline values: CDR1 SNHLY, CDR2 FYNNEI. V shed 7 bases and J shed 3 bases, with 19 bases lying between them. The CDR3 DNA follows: TGTGCCAGCACAGGGGCCGCAGTCGGCCTCTACGAGCAGTACTTC. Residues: CASTGAAVGLYEQYF. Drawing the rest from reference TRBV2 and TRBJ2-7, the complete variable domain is EPEVTQTPSHQVTQMGQEVILRCVPISNHLYFYWYRQILGQKVEFLVSFYNNEISEKSEIFDDQFSVERPDGSNFTLKIRSTKLEDSAMYFCASTGAAVGLYEQYFGPGTRLTVT.

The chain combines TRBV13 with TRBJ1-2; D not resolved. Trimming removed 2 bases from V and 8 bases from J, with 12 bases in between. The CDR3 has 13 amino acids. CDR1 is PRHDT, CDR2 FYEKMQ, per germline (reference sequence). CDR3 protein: CASSLNEGWGYTF. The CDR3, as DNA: TGTGCCAGCAGCTTAAATGAGGGCTGGGGCTACACCTTC.

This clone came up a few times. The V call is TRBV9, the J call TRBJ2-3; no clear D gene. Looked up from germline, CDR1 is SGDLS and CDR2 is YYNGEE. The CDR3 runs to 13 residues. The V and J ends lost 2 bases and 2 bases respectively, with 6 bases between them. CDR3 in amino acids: CASSVRSTDTQYF. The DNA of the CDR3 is TGTGCCAGCAGCGTCCGCTCCACAGATACGCAGTATTTT.

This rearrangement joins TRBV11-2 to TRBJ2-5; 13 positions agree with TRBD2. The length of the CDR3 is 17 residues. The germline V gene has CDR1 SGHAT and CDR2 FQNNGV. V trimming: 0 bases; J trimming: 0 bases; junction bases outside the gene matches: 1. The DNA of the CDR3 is TGTGCCAGCAGCTTAGAACTAGCGGGGGGGTACCAAGAGACCCAGTACTTC. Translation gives CASSLELAGGYQETQYF.

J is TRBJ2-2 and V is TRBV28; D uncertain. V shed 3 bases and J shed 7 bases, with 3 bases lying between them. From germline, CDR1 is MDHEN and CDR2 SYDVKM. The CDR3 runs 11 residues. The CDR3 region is CASSFFGELFF. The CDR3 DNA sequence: TGTGCCAGCAGTTTTTTCGGGGAGCTGTTTTTT.

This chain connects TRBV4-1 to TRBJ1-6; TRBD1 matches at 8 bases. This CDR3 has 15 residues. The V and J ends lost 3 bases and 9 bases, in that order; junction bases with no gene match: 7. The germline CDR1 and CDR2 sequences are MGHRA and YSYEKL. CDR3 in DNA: TGCGCCAGCAGCCAGAAGACAGGGGCAGGTTCACCCCTCCACTTT. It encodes CASSQKTGAGSPLHF.

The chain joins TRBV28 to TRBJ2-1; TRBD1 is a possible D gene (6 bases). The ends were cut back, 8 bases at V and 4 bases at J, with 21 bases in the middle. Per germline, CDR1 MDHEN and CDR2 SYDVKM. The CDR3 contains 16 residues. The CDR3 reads CASESFGAGVYNEQFF. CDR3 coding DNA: TGTGCCAGCGAATCCTTTGGGGCAGGGGTATACAATGAGCAGTTCTTC.

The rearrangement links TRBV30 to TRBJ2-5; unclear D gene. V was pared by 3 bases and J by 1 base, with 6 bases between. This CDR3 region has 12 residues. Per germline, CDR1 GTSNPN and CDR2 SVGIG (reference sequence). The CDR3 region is CAWSGTQETQYF. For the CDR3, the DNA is TGTGCCTGGAGCGGCACCCAAGAGACCCAGTACTTC.

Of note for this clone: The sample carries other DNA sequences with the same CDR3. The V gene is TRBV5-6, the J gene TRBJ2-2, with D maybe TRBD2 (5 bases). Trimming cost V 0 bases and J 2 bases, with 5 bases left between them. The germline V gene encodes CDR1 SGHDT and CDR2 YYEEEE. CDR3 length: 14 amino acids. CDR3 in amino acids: CASSLGLNTGELFF. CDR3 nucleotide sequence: TGTGCCAGCAGCTTGGGACTAAACACCGGGGAGCTGTTTTTT.

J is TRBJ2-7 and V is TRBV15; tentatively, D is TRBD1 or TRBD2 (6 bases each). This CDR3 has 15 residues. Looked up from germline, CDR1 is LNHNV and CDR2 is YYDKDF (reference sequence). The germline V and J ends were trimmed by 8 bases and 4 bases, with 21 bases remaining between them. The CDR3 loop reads CATDPGAGEKYEQYF. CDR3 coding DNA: TGTGCCACCGATCCGGGGGCAGGGGAAAAGTACGAGCAGTACTTC.